This T cell receptor beta chain was recovered during a study of blood T cell repertoires in COVID-19. Whole-study context: Acute and convalescent COVID-19 samples came from the United States, Italy and Spain.

Germline V gives CDR1 LGHNA, CDR2 YSLEER. V was clipped by 4 bases and J by 2 bases; unmatched bases: 5. The CDR3 runs 16 residues. Some clones are missing from TCRdb's copy, which holds only in-frame ones; the method was immunoSEQ multiplex PCR. The table records fewer than 300,000 clones, approximately 90% of them present only once. The age range of participants was about 18 to 95 years, with residence in about two dozen US areas. Cohort assignment relied on participant-reported clinical history. Sequencing was done on a sample of PBMCs or T cells enriched from blood (not recorded which). V gene TRBV4-3 combines with J gene TRBJ2-3; 11 bases align to TRBD2. This clonotype was obtained from a woman in her 40s with acute COVID-19. This CDR3 is CASSPLAGVATDTQYF. The CDR3 DNA reads as TGCGCCAGCAGCCCACTAGCGGGAGTTGCCACAGATACGCAGTATTTT.